The 10 T cell receptor beta chains below all came from one sample that was sequenced in a study of T cells after yellow fever vaccination. TCRdb re-called the 5' RACE reads through MiXCR, storing one row per CDR3 protein. Of some 560,000 distinct CDR3 sequences listed, around 17% are singletons. The sample in question was PBMCs, obtained less than 6 days after the first yellow fever vaccination. These receptors were taken from a man aged 18 to 30 who received the YFV17D yellow fever vaccine.

This sequence joins TRBV3-1 and TRBJ1-2; D possibly corresponds to TRBD1 (6 bases). Per germline, CDR1 LGHDT and CDR2 YNNKEL (reference sequence). The CDR3 loop spans 15 amino acids. Between the trimmed V and J ends, which lost 0 bases and 6 bases, there was a span of 14 bases. CDR3 DNA sequence: TGTGCCAGCAGCCAAGATGGGGGCCCAGCCAATGGCTACACCTTC. This encodes CASSQDGGPANGYTF.

The chain is built from TRBV12-3 or TRBV12-4 and TRBJ1-3; maybe TRBD1 (6 bases). V shed 3 bases and J shed 4 bases, with 10 bases lying between them. CDR3 size: 14 residues. CDR3 residues: CASSFRRGGNTIYF. CDR3 bases: TGTGCCAGCAGTTTCCGCAGGGGCGGAAACACCATATATTTT.

This clonotype was seen more than once but under ten times. This CDR3 reads CASSYSIGEAPDEQFF. The CDR3 nucleotides are TGTGCCAGCAGCTATTCGATTGGGGAAGCCCCGGATGAGCAGTTCTTC. The gene calls are TRBV7-9 and TRBJ2-1; no definite D call. V lost 4 bases and J lost 8, with 21 bases in between. Germline values: CDR1 SEHNR, CDR2 FQNEAQ (reference sequence). This CDR3 has 16 amino acids.

At least ten counts were recorded for this clonotype. The rearrangement joins TRBV4-1 to TRBJ2-3, with no clear D. V was cut by 1 base and J by 1 base, with 9 bases left in between. This CDR3 has 15 amino acids. Germline-derived CDR1 and CDR2 are MGHRA and YSYEKL. Here the CDR3 reads CASSQGSDGTDTQYF. For the CDR3, the DNA is TGCGCCAGCAGCCAAGGCTCGGATGGCACAGATACGCAGTATTTT.

This clonotype appeared a few times. This chain uses TRBV9 with TRBJ2-3; TRBD1 might be the D (5 bases). Trimming took off 4 bases at V and 2 bases at J, with 20 bases between the two ends. There are 17 residues in the CDR3. Germline CDR1 SGDLS, CDR2 YYNGEE. For the CDR3, the DNA is TGTGCCAGCAGCTCCCAGTGGACCATACAGGACACAGATACGCAGTATTTT. This encodes CASSSQWTIQDTDTQYF.

The CDR3 DNA sequence: TGTGCCAGCAGCGTAGATATCGTAAGCACAGATACGCAGTATTTT. It encodes CASSVDIVSTDTQYF. V is TRBV9 and J is TRBJ2-3; no firm D call. The CDR3 runs 15 residues. Germline CDR1 is SGDLS and CDR2 is YYNGEE. V gave up 0 bases and J gave up 0 bases, with 8 bases separating them.

The chain is built from TRBV4-3 and TRBJ2-5; 12 bases are a match to TRBD2. The CDR3 extends over 17 amino acids. Germline trimming cut 3 bases from V and 5 bases from J; bases unmatched to any gene: 10. Germline values: CDR1 LGHNA, CDR2 YSLEER. The CDR3 DNA reads as TGCGCCAGCAGCCAGGAACTAGCGGGGGGCCGGGGGGAGACCCAGTACTTC. Translating gives CASSQELAGGRGETQYF.

The V gene is TRBV6-5, the J gene TRBJ2-1; 14 positions match TRBD2. There are 16 residues in the CDR3. The germline CDR1 and CDR2 sequences are MNHEY and SVGAGI. Losses at the gene ends were 2 bases for V and 9 bases for J; bases not matched to a gene: 6. CDR3 protein: CASSYPTSGGAGEQFF. In DNA, the CDR3 is TGTGCCAGCAGTTACCCGACTAGCGGGGGGGCGGGTGAGCAGTTCTTC.

V and J are TRBV7-7 and TRBJ2-7, with TRBD1 matching over 9 bases. This CDR3 contains 15 residues. CDR1 and CDR2 from the germline V gene are SSHAT and FNYEAQ (reference sequence). V lost 5 bases and J lost 3; bases outside the gene matches: 8. The CDR3 region is CASSPGTGPRYEQYF. The DNA of the CDR3 is TGTGCCAGCAGCCCAGGGACAGGGCCCCGCTACGAGCAGTACTTC. Supplemented by reference TRBV7-7 and TRBJ2-7, the full variable domain reads GAGVSQSPRYKVTKRGQDVTLRCDPISSHATLYWYQQALGQGPEFLTYFNYEAQPDKSGLPSDRFSAERPEGSISTLTIQRTEQRDSAMYRCASSPGTGPRYEQYFGPGTRLTVT.

This clonotype has only a few counts. The CDR3 spells CASSGRRGAETQYF. In DNA form, the CDR3 reads TGTGCCAGCAGCGGACGCAGGGGGGCAGAGACCCAGTACTTC. The J gene is TRBJ2-5, the V gene TRBV5-4; possibly TRBD1 for D (7 bases). Trimming cost V 4 bases and J 4 bases, with 14 bases left between them. Germline V CDR1 and CDR2: SGHNT, YYREEE (reference sequence). The CDR3 spans 14 residues.